This T cell receptor (beta chain) was captured in a study of T cell responses to AZD1222 COVID-19 vaccine. Germline V gene lookup returns CDR1 SGHRS and CDR2 YFSETQ. CDR3 size: 18 residues. The V segment lost 4 bases and the J segment 4 bases; nucleotides outside the gene matches: 14. Clones were read by immunoSEQ multiplex PCR, and TCRdb kept only the in-frame ones, dropping some. The sample lists tens of thousands of clones, roughly 89% seen once, with 11% in the top ten. V is TRBV5-1 and J is TRBJ2-7, with 13 bases lining up with TRBD2. This receptor was taken from an adult who received the AZD1222 COVID-19 vaccine. The specimen comprised peripheral blood, sampled 28 days after the second AZD1222 dose. The CDR3 nucleotides read TGCGCCAGCAGCGAGACACTAGCGGGGGGGATTATTTCGTACGAGCAGTACTTC. Protein: CASSETLAGGIISYEQYF.